This T cell receptor beta chain was profiled in a study of identical twins. This clonotype was recorded many times. TCRdb itself ran the 5' RACE reads through MiXCR, one entry per CDR3 protein. The sample shows some 790,000 distinct CDR3 sequences, approximately 18% of them seen only once. From germline, CDR1 is MNHEY and CDR2 SVGAGI. This CDR3 has 13 amino acids. The trim removed 4 bases at V and 2 bases at J, leaving 1 base unmatched. The sample was also linked to a second study, of T cells expressing NK-cell markers.

This sequence joins TRBV6-5 and TRBJ2-7; 8 bases map to TRBD1. Sequences were obtained from PBMCs. This receptor was identified in a woman aged 18 to 35 in good health. As DNA, the CDR3 is TGTGCCAGCAGTTCGGACAGGGCCTACGAGCAGTACTTC. Its protein is CASSSDRAYEQYF.